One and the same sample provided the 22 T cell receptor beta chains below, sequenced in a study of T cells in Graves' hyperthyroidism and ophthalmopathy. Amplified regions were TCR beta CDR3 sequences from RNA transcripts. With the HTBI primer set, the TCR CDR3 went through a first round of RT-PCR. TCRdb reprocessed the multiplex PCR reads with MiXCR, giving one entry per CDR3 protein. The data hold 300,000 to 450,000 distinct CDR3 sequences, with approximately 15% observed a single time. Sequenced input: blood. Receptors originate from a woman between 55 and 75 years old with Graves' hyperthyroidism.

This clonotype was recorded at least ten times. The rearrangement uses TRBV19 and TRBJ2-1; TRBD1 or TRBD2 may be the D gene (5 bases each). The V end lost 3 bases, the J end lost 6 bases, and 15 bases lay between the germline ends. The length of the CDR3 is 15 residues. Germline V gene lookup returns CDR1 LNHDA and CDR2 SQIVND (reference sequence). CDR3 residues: CASSIGGRSVNEQFF. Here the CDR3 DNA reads TGTGCCAGTAGTATTGGGGGTAGGTCGGTCAATGAGCAGTTCTTC.

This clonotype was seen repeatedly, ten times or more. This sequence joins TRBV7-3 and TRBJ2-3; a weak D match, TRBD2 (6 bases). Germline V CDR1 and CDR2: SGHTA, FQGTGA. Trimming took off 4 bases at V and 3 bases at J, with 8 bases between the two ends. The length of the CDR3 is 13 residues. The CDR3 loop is CASSSGTTDTQYF. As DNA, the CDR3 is TGTGCCAGCAGCTCCGGGACTACAGATACGCAGTATTTT. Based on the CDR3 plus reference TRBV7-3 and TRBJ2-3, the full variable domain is GAGVSQTPSNKVTEKGKYVELRCDPISGHTALYWYRQSLGQGPEFLIYFQGTGAADDSGLPNDRFFAVRPEGSVSTLKIQRTERGDSAVYLCASSSGTTDTQYFGPGTRLTVL.

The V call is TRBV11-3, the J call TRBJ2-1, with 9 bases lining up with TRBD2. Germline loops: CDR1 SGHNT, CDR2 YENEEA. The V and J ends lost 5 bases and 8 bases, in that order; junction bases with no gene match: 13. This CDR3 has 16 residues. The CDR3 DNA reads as TGTGCCAGCAGCCACGATAGCGGGAGAATTGGGGATGAGCAGTTCTTC. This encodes CASSHDSGRIGDEQFF.

CDR3 nucleotide sequence: TGTGCCAGCAGTGAATGGGCAGCCTCCTACAATGAGCAGTTCTTC. Amino acid sequence: CASSEWAASYNEQFF. The chain employs TRBV6-1 and TRBJ2-1; D gene uncertain. CDR3 length equals 15 residues. The germline V gene has CDR1 MNHNS and CDR2 SASEGT. Trimming stripped 2 bases from V and 0 bases from J, with 8 bases between.

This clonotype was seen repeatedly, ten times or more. The CDR3 DNA follows: TGTGCCATCAGTGGGGGTCTTGCGCCCTCTGGGGCCAACGTCCTGACTTTC. Translation: CAISGGLAPSGANVLTF. V gene TRBV10-3 combines with J gene TRBJ2-6; D is uncertain. V was trimmed by 4 bases and J by 0 bases, leaving 13 bases between them. The CDR3 spans 17 residues. Germline-derived CDR1 and CDR2 are ENHRY and SYGVKD.

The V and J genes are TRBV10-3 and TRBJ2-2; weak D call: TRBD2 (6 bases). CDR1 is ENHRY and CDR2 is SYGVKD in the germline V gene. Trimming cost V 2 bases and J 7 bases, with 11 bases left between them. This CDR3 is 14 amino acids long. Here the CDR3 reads CAISEIAAHGELFF. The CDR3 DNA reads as TGTGCCATCAGTGAGATAGCGGCTCACGGGGAGCTGTTTTTT.

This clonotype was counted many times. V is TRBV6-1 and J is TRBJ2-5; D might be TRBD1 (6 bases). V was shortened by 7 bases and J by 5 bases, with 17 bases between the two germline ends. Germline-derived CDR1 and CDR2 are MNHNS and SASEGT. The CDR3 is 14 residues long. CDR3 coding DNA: TGTGCCAGCACCTACTTGGGACACTGGGAGACCCAGTACTTC. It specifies CASTYLGHWETQYF.

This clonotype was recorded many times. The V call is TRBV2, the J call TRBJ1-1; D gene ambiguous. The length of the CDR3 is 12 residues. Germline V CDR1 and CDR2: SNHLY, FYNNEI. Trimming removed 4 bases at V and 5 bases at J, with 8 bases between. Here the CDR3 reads CASSAGETEAFF. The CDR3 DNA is TGTGCCAGCAGTGCGGGTGAAACTGAAGCTTTCTTT.

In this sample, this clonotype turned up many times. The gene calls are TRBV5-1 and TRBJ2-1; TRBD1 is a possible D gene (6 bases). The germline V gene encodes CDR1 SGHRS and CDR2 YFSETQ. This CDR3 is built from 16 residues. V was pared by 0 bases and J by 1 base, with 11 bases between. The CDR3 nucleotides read TGCGCCAGCAGCTTGGCCTGGGGGCTATCCTACAATGAGCAGTTCTTC. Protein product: CASSLAWGLSYNEQFF. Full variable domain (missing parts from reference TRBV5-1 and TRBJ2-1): KAGVTQTPRYLIKTRGQQVTLSCSPISGHRSVSWYQQTPGQGLQFLFEYFSETQRNKGNFPGRFSGRQFSNSRSEMNVSTLELGDSALYLCASSLAWGLSYNEQFFGPGTRLTVL.

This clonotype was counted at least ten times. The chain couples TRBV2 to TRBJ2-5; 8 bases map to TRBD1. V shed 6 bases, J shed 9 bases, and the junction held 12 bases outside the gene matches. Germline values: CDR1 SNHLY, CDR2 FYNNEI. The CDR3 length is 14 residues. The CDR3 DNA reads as TGTGCCAGCAGCGGATTTGGACAGGGCAGCGCCCAGTACTTC. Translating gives CASSGFGQGSAQYF.

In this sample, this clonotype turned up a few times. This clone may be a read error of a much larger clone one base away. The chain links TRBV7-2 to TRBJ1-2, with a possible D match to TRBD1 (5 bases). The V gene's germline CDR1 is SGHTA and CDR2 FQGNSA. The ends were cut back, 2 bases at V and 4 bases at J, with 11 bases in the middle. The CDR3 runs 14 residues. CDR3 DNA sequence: TGTGCCAGCAGCTTAATAGAGGGGAGCTATGGCTACACCTTC. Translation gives CASSLIEGSYGYTF.

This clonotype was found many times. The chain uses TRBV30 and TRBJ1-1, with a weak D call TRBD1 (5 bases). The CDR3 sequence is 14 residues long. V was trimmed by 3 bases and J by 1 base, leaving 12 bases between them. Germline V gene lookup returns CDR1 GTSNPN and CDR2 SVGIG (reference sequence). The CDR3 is CAWSQFGGNTEAFF. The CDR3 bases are TGTGCCTGGAGCCAATTCGGGGGGAACACTGAAGCTTTCTTT.

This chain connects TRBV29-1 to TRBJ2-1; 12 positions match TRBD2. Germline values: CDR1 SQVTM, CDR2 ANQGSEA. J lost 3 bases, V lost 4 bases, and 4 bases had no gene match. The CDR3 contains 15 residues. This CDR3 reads CSVGETSGSYNEQFF. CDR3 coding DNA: TGCAGCGTTGGTGAGACTAGCGGGAGCTACAATGAGCAGTTCTTC.

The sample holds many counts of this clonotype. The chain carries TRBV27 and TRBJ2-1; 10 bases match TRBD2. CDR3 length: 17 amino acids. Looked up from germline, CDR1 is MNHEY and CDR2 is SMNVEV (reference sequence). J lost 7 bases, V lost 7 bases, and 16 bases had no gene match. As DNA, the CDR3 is TGTGCCAGCACCTTTACTCTAGCGGGGGCCCTAGGTAATGAGCAGTTCTTC. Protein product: CASTFTLAGALGNEQFF.

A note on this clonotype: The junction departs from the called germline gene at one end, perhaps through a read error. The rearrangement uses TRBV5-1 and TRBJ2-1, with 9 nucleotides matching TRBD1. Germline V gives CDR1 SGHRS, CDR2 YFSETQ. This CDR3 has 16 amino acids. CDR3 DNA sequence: TGTGCCAGCAGCAACATGGGACAGGGTGCCTACAATGAGCAGTTCTTC. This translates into CASSNMGQGAYNEQFF.

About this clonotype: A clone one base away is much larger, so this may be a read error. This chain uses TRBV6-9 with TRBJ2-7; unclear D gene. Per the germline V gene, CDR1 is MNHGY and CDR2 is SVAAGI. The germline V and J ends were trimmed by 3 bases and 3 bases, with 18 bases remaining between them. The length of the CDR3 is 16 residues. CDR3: CASSYGAPEINYEQYF. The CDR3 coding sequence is TGTGCCAGCAGTTACGGAGCACCCGAAATAAACTACGAGCAGTACTTC.

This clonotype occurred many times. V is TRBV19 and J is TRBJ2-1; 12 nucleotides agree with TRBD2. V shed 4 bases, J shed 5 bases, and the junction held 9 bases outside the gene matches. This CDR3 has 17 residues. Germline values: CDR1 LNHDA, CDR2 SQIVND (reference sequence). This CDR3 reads CASSTPVLAGGHNEQFF. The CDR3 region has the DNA TGTGCCAGTAGTACCCCCGTACTAGCGGGAGGACACAATGAGCAGTTCTTC.

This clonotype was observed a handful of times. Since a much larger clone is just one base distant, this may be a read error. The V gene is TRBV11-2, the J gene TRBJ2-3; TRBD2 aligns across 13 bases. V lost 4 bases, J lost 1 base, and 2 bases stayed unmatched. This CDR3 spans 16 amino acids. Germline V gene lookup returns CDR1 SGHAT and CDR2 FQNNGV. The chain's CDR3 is CASSSGTSGGTDTQYF. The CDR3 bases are TGTGCCAGCAGCTCCGGGACTAGCGGGGGCACAGATACGCAGTATTTT. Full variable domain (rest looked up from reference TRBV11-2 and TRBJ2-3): EAGVAQSPRYKIIEKRQSVAFWCNPISGHATLYWYQQILGQGPKLLIQFQNNGVVDDSQLPKDRFSAERLKGVDSTLKIQPAKLEDSAVYLCASSSGTSGGTDTQYFGPGTRLTVL.

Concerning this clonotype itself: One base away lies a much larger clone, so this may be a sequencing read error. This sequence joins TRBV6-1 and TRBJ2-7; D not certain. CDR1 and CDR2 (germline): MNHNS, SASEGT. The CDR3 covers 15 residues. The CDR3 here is CACRPLQRGSYEQYF. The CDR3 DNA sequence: TGTGCCTGCAGGCCCCTCCAGAGAGGTTCCTACGAGCAGTACTTC.

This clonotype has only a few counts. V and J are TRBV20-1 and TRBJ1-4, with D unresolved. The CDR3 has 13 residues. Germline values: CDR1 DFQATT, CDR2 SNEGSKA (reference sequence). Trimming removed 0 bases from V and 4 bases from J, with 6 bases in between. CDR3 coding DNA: TGCAGTGCTAGAGATCACCATAATGAAAAACTGTTTTTT. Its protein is CSARDHHNEKLFF.

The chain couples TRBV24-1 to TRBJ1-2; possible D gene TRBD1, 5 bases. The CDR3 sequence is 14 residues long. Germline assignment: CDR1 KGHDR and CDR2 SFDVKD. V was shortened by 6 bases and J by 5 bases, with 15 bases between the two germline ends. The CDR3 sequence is CATSPGHLFYGYTF. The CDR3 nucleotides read TGTGCCACCAGTCCAGGACACTTATTTTATGGCTACACCTTC.

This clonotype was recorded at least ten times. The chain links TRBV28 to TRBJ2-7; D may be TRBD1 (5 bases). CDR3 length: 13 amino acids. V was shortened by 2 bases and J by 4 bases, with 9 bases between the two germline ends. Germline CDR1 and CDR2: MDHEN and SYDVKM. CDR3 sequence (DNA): TGTGCCAGCAGTTTACAGACAGATTACGAGCAGTACTTC. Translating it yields CASSLQTDYEQYF.